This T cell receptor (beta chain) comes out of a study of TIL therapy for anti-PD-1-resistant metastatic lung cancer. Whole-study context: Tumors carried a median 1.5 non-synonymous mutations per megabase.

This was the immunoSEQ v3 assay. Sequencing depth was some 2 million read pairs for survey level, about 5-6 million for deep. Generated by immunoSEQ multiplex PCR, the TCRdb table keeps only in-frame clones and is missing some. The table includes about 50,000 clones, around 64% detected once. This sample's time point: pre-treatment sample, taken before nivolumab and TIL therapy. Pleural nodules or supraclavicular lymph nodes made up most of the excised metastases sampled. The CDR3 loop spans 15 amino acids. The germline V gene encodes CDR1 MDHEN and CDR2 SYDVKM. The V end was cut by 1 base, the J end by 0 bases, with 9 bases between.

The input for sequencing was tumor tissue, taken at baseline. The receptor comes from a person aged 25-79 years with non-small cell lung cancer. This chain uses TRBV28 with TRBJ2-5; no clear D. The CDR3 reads CASSLLGQYQETQYF. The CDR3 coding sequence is TGTGCCAGCAGTTTATTGGGCCAGTACCAAGAGACCCAGTACTTC.